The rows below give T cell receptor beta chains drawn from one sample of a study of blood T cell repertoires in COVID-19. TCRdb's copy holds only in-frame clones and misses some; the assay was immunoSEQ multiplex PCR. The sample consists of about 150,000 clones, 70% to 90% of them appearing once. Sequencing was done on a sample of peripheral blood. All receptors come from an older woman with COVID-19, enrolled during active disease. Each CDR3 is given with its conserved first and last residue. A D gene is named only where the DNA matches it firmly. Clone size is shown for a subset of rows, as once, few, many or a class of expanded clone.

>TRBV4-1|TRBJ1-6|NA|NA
TGCGCCAGCAGCCAAGATCTCACGGGACAAACTAGCTCCTATAATTCACCCCTCCACTTT
CASSQDLTGQTSSYNSPLHF
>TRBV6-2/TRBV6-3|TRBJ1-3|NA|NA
TGTGCCAGCAGTTACTCGAGGGCAGCTGGAAACACCATATATTTT
CASSYSRAAGNTIYF
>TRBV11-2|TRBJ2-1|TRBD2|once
TGTGCCAGCAGCTTACGCGGACTAGCGGGAAGCTCCTACAATGAGCAGTTCTTC
CASSLRGLAGSSYNEQFF
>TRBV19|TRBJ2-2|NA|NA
TGTGCCAGTAGTATAGGACAGATTAACACCGGGGAGCTGTTTTTT
CASSIGQINTGELFF
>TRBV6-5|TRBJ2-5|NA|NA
TGTGCCAGCATTAGGACGGAGGGGGAGACCCAGTACTTC
CASIRTEGETQYF
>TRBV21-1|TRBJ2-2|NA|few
TGTGCCAGCAGCGCCCCCGGGACAGGGGCCGGGGAGCTGTTTTTT
CASSAPGTGAGELFF
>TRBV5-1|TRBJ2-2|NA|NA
TGCGCCAGCAGCTTGGTCCCCCAGAACACCGGGGAGCTGTTTTTT
CASSLVPQNTGELFF
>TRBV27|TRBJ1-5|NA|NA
TGTGCCAGCAGTTTTCGAGAGGGTGGCAATCAGCCCCAGCATTTT
CASSFREGGNQPQHF
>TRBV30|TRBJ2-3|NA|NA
TGTGCCTGGAGAGCCCGGGATACGCAGTATTTT
CAWRARDTQYF
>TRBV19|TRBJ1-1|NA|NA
TGTGCCAGTAGTGTGGTCGGTCGGCGGGCTGAAGCTTTCTTT
CASSVVGRRAEAFF
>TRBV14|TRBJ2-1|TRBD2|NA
TGTGCCAGCAGCCAAGCATACCTAGCGGGAGGGAACAATGAGCAGTTCTTC
CASSQAYLAGGNNEQFF